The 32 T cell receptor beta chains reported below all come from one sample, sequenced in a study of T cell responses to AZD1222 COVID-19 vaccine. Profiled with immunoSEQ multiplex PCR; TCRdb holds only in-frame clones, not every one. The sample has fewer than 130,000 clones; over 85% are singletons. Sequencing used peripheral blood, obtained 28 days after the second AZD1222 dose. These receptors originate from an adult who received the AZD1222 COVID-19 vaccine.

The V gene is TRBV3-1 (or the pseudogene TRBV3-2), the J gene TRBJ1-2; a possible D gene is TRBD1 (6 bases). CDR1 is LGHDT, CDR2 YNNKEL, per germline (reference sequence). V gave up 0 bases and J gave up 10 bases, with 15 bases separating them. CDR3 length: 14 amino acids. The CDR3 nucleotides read TGTGCCAGCAGCCAAGATAGGCAGGGGAGCGCCTACACCTTC. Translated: CASSQDRQGSAYTF.

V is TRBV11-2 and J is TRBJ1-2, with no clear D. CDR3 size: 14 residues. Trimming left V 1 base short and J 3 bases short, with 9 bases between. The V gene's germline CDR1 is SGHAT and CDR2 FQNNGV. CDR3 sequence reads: CASSLGGTDYGYTF. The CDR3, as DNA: TGTGCCAGCAGCTTAGGTGGCACAGACTATGGCTACACCTTC.

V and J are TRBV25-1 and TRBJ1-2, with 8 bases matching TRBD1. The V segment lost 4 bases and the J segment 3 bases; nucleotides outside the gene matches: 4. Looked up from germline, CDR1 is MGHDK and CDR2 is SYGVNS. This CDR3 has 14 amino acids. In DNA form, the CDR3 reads TGTGCCAGCAGTGTGACAGGGGCCCACTATGGCTACACCTTC. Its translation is CASSVTGAHYGYTF.

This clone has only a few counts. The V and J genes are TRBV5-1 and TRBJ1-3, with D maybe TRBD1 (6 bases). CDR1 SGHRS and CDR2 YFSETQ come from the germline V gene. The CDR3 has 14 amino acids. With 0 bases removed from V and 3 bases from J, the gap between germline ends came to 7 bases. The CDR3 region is CASSLGRGGNTIYF. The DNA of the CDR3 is TGCGCCAGCAGCTTGGGCAGGGGTGGAAACACCATATATTTT.

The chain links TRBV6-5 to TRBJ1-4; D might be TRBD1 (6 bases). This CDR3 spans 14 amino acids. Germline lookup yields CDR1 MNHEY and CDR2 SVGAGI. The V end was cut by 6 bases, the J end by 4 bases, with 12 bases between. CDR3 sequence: CASRGDIFNEKLFF. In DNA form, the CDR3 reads TGTGCCAGCAGGGGGGACATTTTTAATGAAAAACTGTTTTTT.

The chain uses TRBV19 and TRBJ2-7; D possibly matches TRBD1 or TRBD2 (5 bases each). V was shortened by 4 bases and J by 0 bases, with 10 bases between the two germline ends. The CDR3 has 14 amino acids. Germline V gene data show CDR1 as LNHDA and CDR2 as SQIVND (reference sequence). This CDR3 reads CASSRDGLSYEQYF. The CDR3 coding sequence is TGTGCCAGTAGTAGGGACGGCCTCTCCTACGAGCAGTACTTC.

CDR3 sequence: CASSNSGDTQYF. CDR3 DNA sequence: TGTGCCAGCAGTAACTCAGGGGATACGCAGTATTTT. This rearrangement joins TRBV27 to TRBJ2-3, with D possibly being TRBD1 (5 bases). Looked up from germline, CDR1 is MNHEY and CDR2 is SMNVEV (reference sequence). The CDR3 contains 12 residues. V was trimmed by 5 bases and J by 6 bases, leaving 9 bases between them.

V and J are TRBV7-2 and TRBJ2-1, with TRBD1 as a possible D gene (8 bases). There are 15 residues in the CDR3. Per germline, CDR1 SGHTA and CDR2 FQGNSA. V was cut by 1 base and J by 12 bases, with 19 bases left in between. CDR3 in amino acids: CASSLDRGGPGRQFF. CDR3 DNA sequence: TGTGCCAGCAGCTTAGACAGGGGGGGACCCGGGCGGCAGTTCTTC.

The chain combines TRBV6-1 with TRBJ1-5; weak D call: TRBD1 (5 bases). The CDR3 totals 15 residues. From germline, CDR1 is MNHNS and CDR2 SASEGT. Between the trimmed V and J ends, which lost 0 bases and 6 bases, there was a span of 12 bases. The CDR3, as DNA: TGTGCCAGCAGTGAAGCGCCCAGGGTAGGTCAGCCCCAGCATTTT. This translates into CASSEAPRVGQPQHF.

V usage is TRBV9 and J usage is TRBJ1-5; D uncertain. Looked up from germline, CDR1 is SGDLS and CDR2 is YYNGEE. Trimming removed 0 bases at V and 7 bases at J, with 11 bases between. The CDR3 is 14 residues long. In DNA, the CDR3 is TGTGCCAGCAGCGTAGACTCCTACGGACAGCCCCAGCATTTT. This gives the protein CASSVDSYGQPQHF.

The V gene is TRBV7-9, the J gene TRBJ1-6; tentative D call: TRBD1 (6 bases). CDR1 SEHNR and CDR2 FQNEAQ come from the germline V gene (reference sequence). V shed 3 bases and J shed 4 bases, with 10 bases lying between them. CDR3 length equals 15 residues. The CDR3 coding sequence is TGTGCCAGCAGCTTTGGGACAATTTATAATTCACCCCTCCACTTT. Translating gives CASSFGTIYNSPLHF.

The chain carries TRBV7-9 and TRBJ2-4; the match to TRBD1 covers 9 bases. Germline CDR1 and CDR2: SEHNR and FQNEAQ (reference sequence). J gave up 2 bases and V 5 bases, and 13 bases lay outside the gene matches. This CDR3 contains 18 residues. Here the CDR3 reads CASSPHRGPLGTKNIQYF. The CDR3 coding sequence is TGTGCCAGCAGCCCGCACAGGGGGCCGTTGGGGACCAAAAACATTCAGTACTTC.

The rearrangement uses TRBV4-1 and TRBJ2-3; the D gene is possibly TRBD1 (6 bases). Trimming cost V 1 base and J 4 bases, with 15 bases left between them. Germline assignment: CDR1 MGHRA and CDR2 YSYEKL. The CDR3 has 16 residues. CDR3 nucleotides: TGCGCCAGCAGCCAAGGAAACAGGGCATTGGCAGATACGCAGTATTTT. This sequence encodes CASSQGNRALADTQYF.

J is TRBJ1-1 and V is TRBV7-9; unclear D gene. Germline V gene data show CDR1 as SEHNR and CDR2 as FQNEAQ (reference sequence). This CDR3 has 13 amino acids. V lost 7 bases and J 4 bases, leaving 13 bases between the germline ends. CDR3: CASTSSASTEAFF. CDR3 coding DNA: TGTGCCAGCACCTCCTCGGCGAGCACTGAAGCTTTCTTT.

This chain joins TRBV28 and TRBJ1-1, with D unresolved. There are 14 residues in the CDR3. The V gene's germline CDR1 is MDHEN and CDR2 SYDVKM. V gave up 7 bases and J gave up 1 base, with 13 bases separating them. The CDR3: CASTGETANTEAFF. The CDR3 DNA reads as TGTGCCAGCACCGGTGAAACAGCGAACACTGAAGCTTTCTTT.

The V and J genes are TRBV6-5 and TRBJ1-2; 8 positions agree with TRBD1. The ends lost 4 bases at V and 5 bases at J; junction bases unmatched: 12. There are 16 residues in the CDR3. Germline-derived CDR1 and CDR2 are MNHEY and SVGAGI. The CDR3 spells CASSSTWTGQWYGYTF. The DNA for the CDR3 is TGTGCCAGCAGTTCAACCTGGACAGGGCAGTGGTATGGCTACACCTTC.

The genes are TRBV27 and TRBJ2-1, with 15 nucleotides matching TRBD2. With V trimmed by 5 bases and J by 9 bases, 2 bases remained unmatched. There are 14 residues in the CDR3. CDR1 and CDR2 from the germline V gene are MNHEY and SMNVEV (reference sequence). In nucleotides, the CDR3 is TGTGCCAGCAGTCAGGGACTAGCGGGAGGTGAGCAGTTCTTC. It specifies CASSQGLAGGEQFF.

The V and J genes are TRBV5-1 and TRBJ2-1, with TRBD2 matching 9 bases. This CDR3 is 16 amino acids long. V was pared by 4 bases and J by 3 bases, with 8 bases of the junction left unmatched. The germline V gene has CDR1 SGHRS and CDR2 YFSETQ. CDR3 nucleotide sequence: TGCGCCAGCAGCACAGATAGCGGGGGAGGCTACAATGAGCAGTTCTTC. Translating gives CASSTDSGGGYNEQFF.

This chain's CDR3 is CATSDLAGRGMYMKHQPQHF. In DNA, the CDR3 is TGTGCCACCAGTGATTTGGCAGGGCGGGGCATGTATATGAAACATCAGCCCCAGCATTTT. The gene calls are TRBV24-1 and TRBJ1-5; TRBD1 might be the D (5 bases). Germline V lookup: CDR1 KGHDR, CDR2 SFDVKD. The CDR3 is 20 amino acids. V dropped 0 bases and J dropped 5 bases, with 25 bases sitting between them.

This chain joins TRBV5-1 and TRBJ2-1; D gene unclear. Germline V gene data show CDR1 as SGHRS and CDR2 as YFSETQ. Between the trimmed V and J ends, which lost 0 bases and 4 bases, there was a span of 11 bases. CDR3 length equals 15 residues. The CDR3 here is CASSLDDTTYNEQFF. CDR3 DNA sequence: TGCGCCAGCAGCTTGGATGACACCACTTACAATGAGCAGTTCTTC.

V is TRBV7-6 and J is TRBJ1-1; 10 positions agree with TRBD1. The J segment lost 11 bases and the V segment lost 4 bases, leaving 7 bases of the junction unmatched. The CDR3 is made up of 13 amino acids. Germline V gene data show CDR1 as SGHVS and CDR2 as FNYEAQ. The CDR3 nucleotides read TGTGCCAGCAGCTCCGGACAGGGGGTTGAGGCTTTCTTT. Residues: CASSSGQGVEAFF.

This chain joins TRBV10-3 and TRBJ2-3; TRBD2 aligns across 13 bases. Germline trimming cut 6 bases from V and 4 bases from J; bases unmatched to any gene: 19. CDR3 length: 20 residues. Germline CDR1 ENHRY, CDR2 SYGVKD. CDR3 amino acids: CAIRNPGTSGDKSIPDTQYF. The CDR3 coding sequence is TGTGCCATCAGGAACCCCGGGACTAGCGGGGATAAGTCGATCCCAGATACGCAGTATTTT.

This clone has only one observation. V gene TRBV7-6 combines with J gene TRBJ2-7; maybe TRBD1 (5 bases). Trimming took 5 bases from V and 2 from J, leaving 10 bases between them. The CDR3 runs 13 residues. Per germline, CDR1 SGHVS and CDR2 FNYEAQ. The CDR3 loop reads CASSGADPYEQYF. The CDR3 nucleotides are TGTGCCAGCAGCGGGGCGGACCCCTACGAGCAGTACTTC.

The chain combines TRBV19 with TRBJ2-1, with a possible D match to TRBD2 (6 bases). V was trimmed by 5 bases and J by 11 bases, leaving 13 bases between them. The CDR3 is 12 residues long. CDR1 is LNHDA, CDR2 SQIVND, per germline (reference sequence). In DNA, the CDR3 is TGTGCCAGTAGTGCCGCCGGGAGAAAGCAGTTCTTC. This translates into CASSAAGRKQFF.

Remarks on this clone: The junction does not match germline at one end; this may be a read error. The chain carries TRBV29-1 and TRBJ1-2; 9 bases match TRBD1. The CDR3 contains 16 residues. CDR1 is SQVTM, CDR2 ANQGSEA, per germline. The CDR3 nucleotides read TGCAGCGTTGAAGGGGCCAAACAGGGGGCTAACGATGGCTACACCTTC. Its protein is CSVEGAKQGANDGYTF.

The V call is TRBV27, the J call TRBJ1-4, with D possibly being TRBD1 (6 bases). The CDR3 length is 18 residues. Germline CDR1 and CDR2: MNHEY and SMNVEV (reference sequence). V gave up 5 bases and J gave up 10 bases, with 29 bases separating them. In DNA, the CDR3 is TGTGCCAGCAGTCCTGCCCGACAGGCGTCGTGGGGTGAAGGAAAACTGTTTTTT. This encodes CASSPARQASWGEGKLFF.

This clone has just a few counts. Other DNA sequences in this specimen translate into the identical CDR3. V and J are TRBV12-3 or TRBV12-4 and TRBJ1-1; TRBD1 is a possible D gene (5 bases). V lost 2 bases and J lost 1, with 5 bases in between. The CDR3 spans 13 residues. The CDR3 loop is CASSLQGNTEAFF. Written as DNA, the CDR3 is TGTGCCAGCAGTTTACAGGGGAACACTGAAGCTTTCTTT.

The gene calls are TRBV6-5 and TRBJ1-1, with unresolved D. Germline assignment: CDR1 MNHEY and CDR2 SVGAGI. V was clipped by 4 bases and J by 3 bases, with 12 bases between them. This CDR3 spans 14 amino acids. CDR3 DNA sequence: TGTGCCAGCAGTTGGACCGAGGATGACACTGAAGCTTTCTTT. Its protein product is CASSWTEDDTEAFF.

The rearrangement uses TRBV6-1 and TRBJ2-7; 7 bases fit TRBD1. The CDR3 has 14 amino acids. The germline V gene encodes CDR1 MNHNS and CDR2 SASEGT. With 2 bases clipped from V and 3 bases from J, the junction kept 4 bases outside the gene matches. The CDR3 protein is CASSETGTVYEQYF. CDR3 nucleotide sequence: TGTGCCAGCAGTGAAACCGGGACAGTCTACGAGCAGTACTTC.

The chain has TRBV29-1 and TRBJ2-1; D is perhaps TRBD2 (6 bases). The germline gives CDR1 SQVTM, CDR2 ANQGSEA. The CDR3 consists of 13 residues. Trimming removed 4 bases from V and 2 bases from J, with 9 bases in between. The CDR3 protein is CSVVGLTYNEQFF. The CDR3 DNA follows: TGCAGCGTTGTAGGACTAACCTACAATGAGCAGTTCTTC.

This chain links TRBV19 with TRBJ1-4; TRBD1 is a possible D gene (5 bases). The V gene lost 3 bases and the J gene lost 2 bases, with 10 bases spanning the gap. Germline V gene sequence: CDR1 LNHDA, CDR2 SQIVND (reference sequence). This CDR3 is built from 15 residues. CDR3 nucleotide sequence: TGTGCCAGTAGTATCTTTCGGGGGACTAATGAAAAACTGTTTTTT. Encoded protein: CASSIFRGTNEKLFF.

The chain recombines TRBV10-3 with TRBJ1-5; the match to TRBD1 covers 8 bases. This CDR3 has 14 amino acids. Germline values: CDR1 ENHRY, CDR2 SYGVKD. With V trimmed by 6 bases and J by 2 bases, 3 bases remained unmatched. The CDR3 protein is CAISGQGGNQPQHF. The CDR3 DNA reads TGTGCCATCAGCGGACAGGGAGGCAATCAGCCCCAGCATTTT.